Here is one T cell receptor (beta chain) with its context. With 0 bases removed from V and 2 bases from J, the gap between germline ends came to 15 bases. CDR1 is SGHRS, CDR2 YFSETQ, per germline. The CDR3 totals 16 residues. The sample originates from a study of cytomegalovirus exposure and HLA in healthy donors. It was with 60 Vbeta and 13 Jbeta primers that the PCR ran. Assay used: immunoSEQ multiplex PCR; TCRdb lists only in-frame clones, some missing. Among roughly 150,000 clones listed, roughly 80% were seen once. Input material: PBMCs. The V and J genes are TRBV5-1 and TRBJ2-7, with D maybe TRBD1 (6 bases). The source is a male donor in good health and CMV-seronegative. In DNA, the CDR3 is TGCGCCAGCAGCTTGGGCGCGCGGACAGATACCTACGAGCAGTACTTC. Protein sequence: CASSLGARTDTYEQYF. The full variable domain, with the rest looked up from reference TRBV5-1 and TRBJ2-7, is KAGVTQTPRYLIKTRGQQVTLSCSPISGHRSVSWYQQTPGQGLQFLFEYFSETQRNKGNFPGRFSGRQFSNSRSEMNVSTLELGDSALYLCASSLGARTDTYEQYFGPGTRLTVT.